This T cell receptor beta chain was sequenced during a study of technical replicates of blood from several donors. Only in-frame clones appear in the TCRdb table, and some are missing; sequencing was by immunoSEQ multiplex PCR. Here the sample spans more than 70,000 clones, about 96% being singletons. The CDR3 is 13 residues long. The germline V gene has CDR1 ENHRY and CDR2 SYGVKD. With V trimmed by 10 bases and J by 9 bases, 8 bases remained unmatched. The receptor comes from a human donor in good health. The V gene is TRBV10-3, the J gene TRBJ2-2; the match to TRBD2 covers 10 bases. The sequenced sample consisted of T cells isolated from PBMCs. This chain's CDR3 is CASATSGTRELFF. DNA of the CDR3: TGTGCCAGCGCAACTAGCGGGACCCGGGAGCTGTTTTTT.